This T cell receptor beta chain was captured by sequencing in a study of T cell repertoires in aging, cancer and after chemotherapy. Study context: Over several months to years, re-sampled healthy donor repertoires clearly shared clones.

This clonotype came up a few times. The antigen remains unidentified. The CDR3 covers 15 residues. Germline CDR1 is SGHRS and CDR2 is YFSETQ. V shed 1 base and J shed 0 bases, with 11 bases lying between them. Multiplex touch-down PCR with TRB-A/B primers amplified rearranged V-D-J TRB sequences. TCRdb reprocessed the multiplex PCR reads via MiXCR and lists one record per CDR3 protein. Of over 10,000 distinct CDR3 sequences detected, 21% appear once; the ten largest clones hold 4.5% to 6%. Study-level findings and limits: Across the chemotherapy interval, each cancer cohort showed higher median generation probability, suggesting thymic rebound. The repertoire data cannot show anything about immunological memory following chemotherapy. Untreated cancer patients had significantly lower blood TCR diversity than age-matched healthy donors.

Peripheral blood genomic DNA, not sorted cells or RNA, was the template. The sequencing input was blood. This clonotype originated in a human donor in good health. The chain uses TRBV5-1 and TRBJ2-7; D is unclear. Here the CDR3 reads CASSLLPSGSYEQYF. In nucleotides, the CDR3 is TGCGCCAGCAGCTTGCTGCCGTCGGGCTCCTACGAGCAGTACTTC.